A single sample is the source of the 23 T cell receptor beta chains below, sequenced in a study of T cell responses to AZD1222 COVID-19 vaccine (dated by TCRdb to 2020 to 2022). Taken with the paper, the label for time point translates to: about 28 days (+/-7) after the second vaccine dose. The library was produced with the immunoSEQ multiplex PCR assay. Entries here come from immuneACCESS through TCRdb and include only in-frame sequences with V and J called. Some clones fail to appear in such tables; in the studies checked, an unresolved V gene covers under half of the shortfall, and the cause of the remainder is unknown. This sample holds 100,000 to 150,000 clones; more than 80% were observed only once. Around 4.4% of the sample is in the top ten clones. Sequencing used peripheral blood, obtained 28 days after the second AZD1222 dose. These receptors originate from an adult who received the AZD1222 COVID-19 vaccine.

The rearrangement links TRBV28 to TRBJ2-5; the match to TRBD2 covers 8 bases. The V segment lost 1 base and the J segment 5 bases; nucleotides outside the gene matches: 9. Germline-derived CDR1 and CDR2 are MDHEN and SYDVKM. This CDR3 has 16 amino acids. The CDR3 nucleotides are TGTGCCAGCAGTTTATCGGGACTAGGTAGGAGGGAGACCCAGTACTTC. Protein product: CASSLSGLGRRETQYF.

This rearrangement joins TRBV28 to TRBJ1-2, with 9 bases fitting TRBD1. From germline, CDR1 is MDHEN and CDR2 SYDVKM. The CDR3 contains 13 residues. With V trimmed by 7 bases and J by 11 bases, 11 bases remained unmatched. Here the CDR3 reads CASITGTGTIYTF. The CDR3 nucleotides are TGTGCCAGCATTACCGGGACAGGGACAATATACACCTTC.

The V call is TRBV5-1, the J call TRBJ1-5; D ambiguous. Germline assignment: CDR1 SGHRS and CDR2 YFSETQ. This CDR3 has 13 residues. Trimming left V 2 bases short and J 5 bases short, with 8 bases between. The CDR3 sequence: CASSLGRDQPQHF. The CDR3 DNA reads as TGCGCCAGCAGCTTAGGAAGGGATCAGCCCCAGCATTTT.

The V gene is TRBV5-1, the J gene TRBJ2-5; D gene uncertain. The CDR3 spans 13 residues. Germline-derived CDR1 and CDR2 are SGHRS and YFSETQ. V lost 0 bases to trimming and J lost 5 bases, with 8 bases between them. CDR3 DNA: TGCGCCAGCAGCTTGGCTTATACGGAGACCCAGTACTTC. Translated, it gives CASSLAYTETQYF. The entire variable domain, with the rest obtained from reference TRBV5-1 and TRBJ2-5, is as follows: KAGVTQTPRYLIKTRGQQVTLSCSPISGHRSVSWYQQTPGQGLQFLFEYFSETQRNKGNFPGRFSGRQFSNSRSEMNVSTLELGDSALYLCASSLAYTETQYFGPGTRLLVL.

V is TRBV6-1 and J is TRBJ1-1; D call uncertain. The V gene lost 6 bases and the J gene lost 6 bases, with 17 bases spanning the gap. The length of the CDR3 is 14 residues. The germline V gene encodes CDR1 MNHNS and CDR2 SASEGT. The CDR3 coding sequence is TGTGCCAGCAGGACGTTCCGAGGGTTGGCTGAAGCTTTCTTT. Translated: CASRTFRGLAEAFF.

This clone has just one count. The CDR3, as DNA: TGCAGTGCTAGTAACAACAACTATGGCTACACCTTC. This translates into CSASNNNYGYTF. The chain joins TRBV20-1 to TRBJ1-2; D not resolved. V lost 3 bases and J lost 2, with 7 bases in between. CDR3 length: 12 residues. CDR1 and CDR2 from the germline V gene are DFQATT and SNEGSKA (reference sequence).

The chain uses TRBV2 and TRBJ1-6, with D perhaps matching TRBD1 (5 bases). V was shortened by 6 bases and J by 10 bases, with 19 bases between the two germline ends. Germline CDR1 SNHLY, CDR2 FYNNEI. The CDR3 covers 15 residues. For the CDR3, the DNA is TGTGCCAGCAGCTGGGGCAGGGTGTCTAACTCACCCCTCCACTTT. It codes for CASSWGRVSNSPLHF. Full variable domain (missing parts from reference TRBV2 and TRBJ1-6): EPEVTQTPSHQVTQMGQEVILRCVPISNHLYFYWYRQILGQKVEFLVSFYNNEISEKSEIFDDQFSVERPDGSNFTLKIRSTKLEDSAMYFCASSWGRVSNSPLHFGNGTRLTVT.

V gene TRBV2 combines with J gene TRBJ1-1; D is unclear. The length of the CDR3 is 13 residues. Germline V gives CDR1 SNHLY, CDR2 FYNNEI. The germline V and J ends were trimmed by 7 bases and 5 bases, with 14 bases remaining between them. Here the CDR3 DNA reads TGTGCCAGCAAGGCAGACATGGGAACTGAAGCTTTCTTT. It yields the protein CASKADMGTEAFF.

The chain is built from TRBV6-5 and TRBJ1-2; the D gene is possibly TRBD1 (5 bases). Trimming left V 7 bases short and J 9 bases short, with 12 bases between. The CDR3 is made up of 11 amino acids. Germline V gene lookup returns CDR1 MNHEY and CDR2 SVGAGI. In DNA form, the CDR3 reads TGTGCCAGCACCGAGGGACGGAGCTACACCTTC. Protein: CASTEGRSYTF.

The chain is built from TRBV21-1 and TRBJ2-3; the table's D gene call, TRBD2, was not cross checked with the DNA. TRBV21-1 is a pseudogene segment. The CDR3 covers 14 residues. CDR3: CASSKPGTRDTQYF. DNA of the CDR3: TGTGCCAGCAGCAAACCCGGGACTCGGGATACGCAGTATTTT.

The chain carries TRBV5-1 and TRBJ2-5; D is ambiguous. The CDR3 sequence is 13 residues long. Trimming pared 4 bases from V and 2 bases from J, leaving 9 bases between. Germline lookup yields CDR1 SGHRS and CDR2 YFSETQ. The CDR3 protein is CASSPVWQETQYF. In DNA, the CDR3 is TGCGCCAGCAGCCCCGTGTGGCAAGAGACCCAGTACTTC.

CDR3 sequence: CASVGGGTDTQYF. The CDR3 bases are TGTGCCAGCGTGGGGGGGGGCACAGATACGCAGTATTTT. This chain links TRBV28 with TRBJ2-3; 7 nucleotides agree with TRBD2. Germline assignment: CDR1 MDHEN and CDR2 SYDVKM. CDR3 length equals 13 residues. With 8 bases clipped from V and 1 base from J, the junction kept 3 bases outside the gene matches.

The rearrangement uses TRBV6-2 or TRBV6-3 and TRBJ2-5, with D unresolved. The CDR3 extends over 13 amino acids. Germline assignment: CDR1 MNHEY and CDR2 SVGEGT. Deletions cut 4 bases from V and 4 bases from J, with 10 bases between. CDR3 region: CASSSTRLETQYF. DNA for the CDR3: TGTGCCAGCAGTTCTACAAGGCTAGAGACCCAGTACTTC.

The V call is TRBV2, the J call TRBJ2-7, with unresolved D. Trimming pared 5 bases from V and 1 base from J, leaving 12 bases between. The CDR3 is 14 residues long. Germline CDR1 reads SNHLY; CDR2 reads FYNNEI. The CDR3 reads CASSQTRFSYEQYF. CDR3 DNA: TGTGCCAGCAGTCAAACCAGGTTTTCCTACGAGCAGTACTTC.

The genes are TRBV27 and TRBJ1-1, with D unresolved. The CDR3 is 14 residues long. V was cut by 2 bases and J by 4 bases, with 11 bases left in between. Germline CDR1 and CDR2: MNHEY and SMNVEV (reference sequence). The CDR3 sequence is CASSLQQISTEAFF. In nucleotides, the CDR3 is TGTGCCAGCAGTTTACAGCAGATAAGCACTGAAGCTTTCTTT.

This clone has only a few counts. The chain is built from TRBV11-2 and TRBJ2-5, with a tentative D call TRBD1 (7 bases). The CDR3 spans 17 residues. Trimming pared 5 bases from V and 5 bases from J, leaving 24 bases between. Looked up from germline, CDR1 is SGHAT and CDR2 is FQNNGV. The CDR3 DNA sequence: TGTGCCAGCAGCCCCAACTCACTCTTGACAGGGAGGGAGACCCAGTACTTC. It is translated as CASSPNSLLTGRETQYF.

The chain employs TRBV9 and TRBJ2-2, with unresolved D. V lost 4 bases to trimming and J lost 8 bases, with 15 bases between them. CDR1 is SGDLS, CDR2 YYNGEE, per germline. CDR3 length equals 14 residues. CDR3 bases: TGTGCCAGCAGCCCAGAACCCCGGGCGGGGGAGCTGTTTTTT. Protein sequence: CASSPEPRAGELFF.

This chain joins TRBV5-1 and TRBJ1-1; D is undetermined. CDR1 and CDR2 from the germline V gene are SGHRS and YFSETQ. This CDR3 has 13 amino acids. The germline V and J ends were trimmed by 4 bases and 3 bases, with 10 bases remaining between them. The CDR3: CASSPGVDTEAFF. CDR3 in DNA: TGCGCCAGCAGCCCCGGGGTGGACACTGAAGCTTTCTTT. Drawing the rest from reference TRBV5-1 and TRBJ1-1, the complete variable domain is KAGVTQTPRYLIKTRGQQVTLSCSPISGHRSVSWYQQTPGQGLQFLFEYFSETQRNKGNFPGRFSGRQFSNSRSEMNVSTLELGDSALYLCASSPGVDTEAFFGQGTRLTVV.

The table lists this clone with a count of one. The V call is TRBV6-2 or TRBV6-3, the J call TRBJ1-5; 10 bases align to TRBD1. The CDR3 length is 15 residues. Germline V CDR1 and CDR2: MNHEY, SVGEGT. The V gene end was trimmed by 4 bases and the J gene end by 6 bases; junction bases not matched to a gene: 6. CDR3 residues: CASSSGQGSSQPQHF. In DNA, the CDR3 is TGTGCCAGCAGTTCGGGACAGGGGTCAAGTCAGCCCCAGCATTTT.

The chain uses TRBV19 and TRBJ1-5; a weak D match, TRBD1 (5 bases). Germline V gives CDR1 LNHDA, CDR2 SQIVND (reference sequence). The CDR3 is 15 amino acids. V lost 4 bases, J lost 1 base, and 11 bases lay in between. The CDR3, as DNA: TGTGCCAGTAGTAGGATGGCAGGGAGCAATCAGCCCCAGCATTTT. Residues: CASSRMAGSNQPQHF. The whole variable domain, filled in from reference TRBV19 and TRBJ1-5, reads DGGITQSPKYLFRKEGQNVTLSCEQNLNHDAMYWYRQDPGQGLRLIYYSQIVNDFQKGDIAEGYSVSREKKESFPLTVTSAQKNPTAFYLCASSRMAGSNQPQHFGDGTRLSIL.

The chain links TRBV7-6 to TRBJ1-4; D ambiguous. Trimming pared 0 bases from V and 0 bases from J, leaving 8 bases between. Germline CDR1 and CDR2: SGHVS and FNYEAQ. This CDR3 spans 16 amino acids. CDR3 region: CASSLARRATNEKLFF. CDR3 in DNA: TGTGCCAGCAGCTTAGCGCGACGGGCAACTAATGAAAAACTGTTTTTT.

This chain connects TRBV25-1 to TRBJ2-7, with D uncertain. Trimming took 2 bases from V and 0 from J, leaving 11 bases between them. CDR1 MGHDK and CDR2 SYGVNS come from the germline V gene. The CDR3 contains 15 residues. The CDR3 here is CASSEERWSSYEQYF. The DNA for the CDR3 is TGTGCCAGCAGTGAAGAACGATGGAGCTCCTACGAGCAGTACTTC.

This clone was recorded only once. The CDR3 is CASSSSTGKNAEAFF. CDR3 DNA sequence: TGTGCCAGCAGCTCCTCGACAGGGAAGAATGCTGAAGCTTTCTTT. The rearrangement joins TRBV11-3 to TRBJ1-1; 7 bases match TRBD1. CDR3 size: 15 residues. The germline V gene has CDR1 SGHNT and CDR2 YENEEA. V trimming: 4 bases; J trimming: 6 bases; junction bases outside the gene matches: 11.